The rows below give T cell receptor beta chains drawn from one sample of a study of patients and donors after allogeneic stem cell transplantation. TCRdb processed the RT-PCR reads anew with MiXCR; each CDR3 protein has one entry. The sample records 900,000 to 1,000,000 distinct CDR3 sequences, approximately 19% being singletons. The sequencing sample was made of blood, either unsorted or a sorted T cell fraction (not recorded which). The receptors derive from a human donor who was either an allogeneic HSCT recipient or a stem cell or donor lymphocyte infusion donor (not recorded which). It is not recorded whose cells these are; they may come from a transplant donor. The conserved cysteine and the conserved F or W are not part of the CDR3 here. D genes are given only for firm matches.

NA,TRBJ2-7,TRBV19,ASRPQTSTYEQY
NA,TRBJ1-5,TRBV5-6,ASSLAKGSDQPQH
NA,TRBJ2-4,TRBV5-5,ASSLGPGLIVKNIQY
NA,TRBJ2-7,TRBV6-1,ASTPLAYSYEQY
TRBD1,TRBJ2-5,TRBV4-1,ASSQLGTAGVAQY
NA,TRBJ2-1,TRBV12-3/TRBV12-4,ASNQDRSYNEQF
NA,TRBJ2-2,TRBV9,ASSASSQDTGELF
NA,TRBJ2-2,TRBV5-1,ASSLSARDAGELF
TRBD2,TRBJ2-1,TRBV28,ASSPTSGRTYNEQF
NA,TRBJ2-7,TRBV30,AWSTTGREQY
NA,TRBJ2-1,TRBV19,ASQIDLSSYNEQF
NA,TRBJ2-1,TRBV11-2,ASSLASSYEQF
NA,TRBJ2-4,TRBV18,ASSATENIQY
NA,TRBJ2-5,TRBV6-5,ASSYSWGTPIQETQY
TRBD1,TRBJ2-3,TRBV12-3/TRBV12-4,ASSIQGGYTDTQY
NA,TRBJ2-5,TRBV5-1,ASSLWLSDQETQY
NA,TRBJ2-7,TRBV5-6,ASSLAASEQY
TRBD1,TRBJ1-2,TRBV29-1,SGRTGVGYT
NA,TRBJ2-7,TRBV10-3,AISEGSDEQY
NA,TRBJ1-1,TRBV15,ATSSSGTEAF
TRBD1,TRBJ2-7,TRBV18,ASSPRTGGRLIYEQY
TRBD1,TRBJ1-2,TRBV9,ASSVRTGGASGYT
NA,TRBJ1-2,TRBV27,ASSLFPNYGYT
NA,TRBJ1-6,TRBV7-2,ASRADSGRSPLH
NA,TRBJ2-7,TRBV20-1,SAPTRSSYEQY
NA,TRBJ1-1,TRBV6-1,ASTRGSYTEAF
NA,TRBJ2-2,TRBV28,ASIQGFSDTGELF
NA,TRBJ1-2,TRBV11-2,ASSISGGIYGYT
NA,TRBJ2-3,TRBV6-2/TRBV6-3,ASRGGGDRSGTQY
NA,TRBJ2-3,TRBV21-1,ASSPRTSGRSTDTQY
NA,TRBJ2-5,TRBV20-1,SAKRRRNTYQETQY
TRBD2,TRBJ2-1,TRBV12-3/TRBV12-4,ASSFSGENNEQF
NA,TRBJ2-1,TRBV12-3/TRBV12-4,ASSLGTNEQF
NA,TRBJ2-2,TRBV6-4,ASSWGGNTGELF
NA,TRBJ2-7,TRBV19,ASTSNAYEQY
NA,TRBJ1-1,TRBV18,ASSRTLEVLTEAF
NA,TRBJ2-1,TRBV20-1,SARVPSSPYNEQF
TRBD2,TRBJ2-7,TRBV12-3/TRBV12-4,ASSRTAGLPTYEQY
NA,TRBJ2-5,TRBV15,ATGGGHLETQY
NA,TRBJ1-1,TRBV12-3/TRBV12-4,ASSSPAEAF
TRBD1,TRBJ1-2,TRBV5-1,ASSLTRQGPDNNYGYT
NA,TRBJ1-2,TRBV29-1,SAGTSTDGYT
TRBD1,TRBJ1-5,TRBV5-6,ASSTMTGSVNQPQH
NA,TRBJ1-5,TRBV19,ATSGWSNQPQH
NA,TRBJ2-1,TRBV6-5,ASSYGGGDSNEQF
NA,TRBJ2-2,TRBV5-1,ASSFPGDTGELF
TRBD2,TRBJ2-3,TRBV12-3/TRBV12-4,ASSLTTPSGGSTDTQY
TRBD1,TRBJ2-7,TRBV6-2/TRBV6-3,ASSNRGMIDEQY